The next 32 T cell receptor beta chains were all read from a single sample in a study of OX40 agonist ivuxolimab in advanced cancers. Sequencing was performed with immunoSEQ multiplex PCR; in TCRdb, only in-frame clones are kept and a portion is missing. The profile covers roughly 60,000 clones, with roughly 86% appearing a single time and 3.9% taken by the ten largest. The sample consisted of CD4+ or CD8+ T cells sorted from blood, taken in a trial of the OX40 agonist ivuxolimab. Source of these receptors: an adult with an advanced solid tumor such as melanoma, head and neck, liver or kidney cancer.

The CDR3 nucleotides are TGTGCCAGCAGCTTGAGTGCGGGACAGGGAGTTGGAGGCACCGGGGAGCTGTTTTTT. Its protein product is CASSLSAGQGVGGTGELFF. The chain couples TRBV5-8 to TRBJ2-2; TRBD1 matches at 9 bases. Germline values: CDR1 SGHTS, CDR2 YDEGEE. This CDR3 is 19 amino acids long. V shed 1 base and J 4 bases; nucleotides not matched to a gene: 14.

The CDR3 protein is CASSSSGGQGVSPLHF. CDR3 nucleotide sequence: TGTGCCAGCAGCTCATCAGGGGGACAGGGGGTCTCACCCCTCCACTTT. The V call is TRBV5-4, the J call TRBJ1-6; TRBD1 matches at 11 bases. This CDR3 contains 16 residues. From germline, CDR1 is SGHNT and CDR2 YYREEE (reference sequence). Unmatched junction bases numbered 9, after V lost 3 bases and J lost 10 bases.

The chain uses TRBV19 and TRBJ1-6; 7 nucleotides agree with TRBD1. The CDR3 is 16 residues long. Germline V lookup: CDR1 LNHDA, CDR2 SQIVND (reference sequence). J gave up 0 bases and V 9 bases, and 8 bases lay outside the gene matches. CDR3 sequence reads: CASRTGASSYNSPLHF. CDR3 coding DNA: TGTGCCAGCAGGACAGGCGCGAGCTCCTATAATTCACCCCTCCACTTT.

The chain combines TRBV11-2 with TRBJ2-6, with a weak D call TRBD1 (5 bases). The V gene lost 6 bases and the J gene lost 4 bases, with 13 bases spanning the gap. The CDR3 is made up of 15 amino acids. Germline CDR1 and CDR2: SGHAT and FQNNGV. The CDR3 nucleotides read TGTGCCAGCAGATTCAGGGTGCCCGGGGCCAACGTCCTGACTTTC. It encodes CASRFRVPGANVLTF.

The chain carries TRBV7-3 and TRBJ1-1, with D perhaps TRBD1 (5 bases). This CDR3 spans 13 amino acids. Germline V gene data show CDR1 as SGHTA and CDR2 as FQGTGA. V was shortened by 4 bases and J by 1 base, with 7 bases between the two germline ends. CDR3: CASSSDRNTEAFF. CDR3 bases: TGTGCCAGCAGCTCCGACAGGAACACTGAAGCTTTCTTT.

The J gene is TRBJ2-2, the V gene TRBV5-4; TRBD1 matches at 7 bases. V dropped 2 bases and J dropped 4; count of bases not matched to a gene: 5. This CDR3 spans 15 amino acids. Germline CDR1 SGHNT, CDR2 YYREEE (reference sequence). The CDR3 sequence is CASSLQGLSTGELFF. CDR3 DNA: TGTGCCAGCAGCTTACAGGGGTTAAGCACCGGGGAGCTGTTTTTT.

The CDR3 DNA is TGTGCCAGCATTGGGACAGGGGGATCCTACGAGCAGTACTTC. As protein: CASIGTGGSYEQYF. The V call is TRBV6-9, the J call TRBJ2-7, with TRBD1 identical over 11 bases. This CDR3 is 14 amino acids long. Per germline, CDR1 MNHGY and CDR2 SVAAGI. V dropped 7 bases and J dropped 1; count of bases not matched to a gene: 3.

This clone counts as medium-sized. The rearrangement links TRBV7-9 to TRBJ2-7; 10 bases map to TRBD2. Germline CDR1 SEHNR, CDR2 FQNEAQ (reference sequence). J was trimmed by 5 bases and V by 2 bases; bases with no gene match: 9. CDR3 length: 16 residues. The CDR3 DNA reads as TGTGCCAGCAGCTTACCCCCGGGACTAGCGATCCACGAGCAGTACTTC. Translating gives CASSLPPGLAIHEQYF.

The V call is TRBV5-1, the J call TRBJ1-5, with D possibly being TRBD1 (5 bases). V was shortened by 3 bases and J by 6 bases, with 13 bases between the two germline ends. The CDR3 loop spans 14 amino acids. CDR1 and CDR2 (germline): SGHRS, YFSETQ. CDR3 protein: CASSWGEAGQPQHF. The CDR3 nucleotides read TGCGCCAGCAGCTGGGGGGAGGCTGGTCAGCCCCAGCATTTT.

V usage is TRBV5-4 and J usage is TRBJ2-5; D perhaps matches TRBD1 (5 bases). Germline lookup yields CDR1 SGHNT and CDR2 YYREEE (reference sequence). V was cut by 0 bases and J by 4 bases, with 7 bases left in between. The CDR3 runs to 13 residues. The CDR3 loop is CASSLVQGETQYF. DNA of the CDR3: TGTGCCAGCAGCTTGGTGCAGGGAGAGACCCAGTACTTC.

This clone came up once. The CDR3 DNA is TGTGCCAGCAGCTTAGGACGTGGACAGTTAATTTTCGGAAACACCATATATTTT. Residues: CASSLGRGQLIFGNTIYF. The genes are TRBV11-2 and TRBJ1-3, with D tentatively TRBD1 (6 bases). The CDR3 extends over 18 amino acids. CDR1 and CDR2 (germline): SGHAT, FQNNGV. The germline V and J ends were trimmed by 1 base and 4 bases, with 20 bases remaining between them. The variable domain in full, with the rest retrieved from reference TRBV11-2 and TRBJ1-3, is EAGVAQSPRYKIIEKRQSVAFWCNPISGHATLYWYQQILGQGPKLLIQFQNNGVVDDSQLPKDRFSAERLKGVDSTLKIQPAKLEDSAVYLCASSLGRGQLIFGNTIYFGEGSWLTVV.

The V call is TRBV6-5, the J call TRBJ1-1, with a weak D call TRBD1 (6 bases). Per germline, CDR1 MNHEY and CDR2 SVGAGI. V gave up 5 bases and J gave up 1 base, with 14 bases separating them. The CDR3 extends over 15 amino acids. The CDR3 coding sequence is TGTGCCAGCAGTACAGGGTGGGAGGGGAACACTGAAGCTTTCTTT. This gives the protein CASSTGWEGNTEAFF.

This chain uses TRBV2 with TRBJ1-1; D call uncertain. Germline V gene data show CDR1 as SNHLY and CDR2 as FYNNEI. The CDR3 has 11 residues. V gave up 7 bases and J gave up 0 bases, with 3 bases separating them. This CDR3 is CASTLNTEAFF. CDR3 DNA: TGTGCCAGCACCCTGAACACTGAAGCTTTCTTT.

The chain recombines TRBV15 with TRBJ1-2; D uncertain. V lost 5 bases and J 4 bases, leaving 20 bases between the germline ends. Germline assignment: CDR1 LNHNV and CDR2 YYDKDF (reference sequence). This CDR3 spans 16 amino acids. The chain's CDR3 is CATSPNTKGAGYGYTF. The CDR3 DNA reads as TGTGCCACCAGCCCTAATACCAAGGGCGCGGGCTATGGCTACACCTTC. The full variable domain, rest sourced from reference TRBV15 and TRBJ1-2, is DAMVIQNPRYQVTQFGKPVTLSCSQTLNHNVMYWYQQKSSQAPKLLFHYYDKDFNNEADTPDNFQSRRPNTSFCFLDIRSPGLGDTAMYLCATSPNTKGAGYGYTFGSGTRLTVV.

This rearrangement joins TRBV11-2 to TRBJ2-1; D unclear. The CDR3 contains 15 residues. From germline, CDR1 is SGHAT and CDR2 FQNNGV. With 5 bases removed from V and 4 bases from J, the gap between germline ends came to 15 bases. The CDR3 reads CASSADGSRYNEQFF. Here the CDR3 DNA reads TGTGCCAGCAGCGCCGATGGGTCTAGGTACAATGAGCAGTTCTTC.

This chain links TRBV2 with TRBJ2-5, with D possibly being TRBD1 or TRBD2 (5 bases each). This CDR3 is 13 amino acids long. CDR1 and CDR2 from the germline V gene are SNHLY and FYNNEI. With 7 bases removed from V and 5 bases from J, the gap between germline ends came to 14 bases. This CDR3 reads CASNMWGLETQYF. The CDR3 DNA reads as TGTGCCAGCAACATGTGGGGGTTGGAGACCCAGTACTTC.

The chain is built from TRBV5-1 and TRBJ1-1; D is undetermined. V lost 0 bases and J 4 bases, leaving 7 bases between the germline ends. Germline V gene lookup returns CDR1 SGHRS and CDR2 YFSETQ. This CDR3 spans 13 amino acids. The CDR3 sequence is CASSLGLSTEAFF. In nucleotides, the CDR3 is TGCGCCAGCAGCTTGGGATTGTCCACTGAAGCTTTCTTT.

V and J are TRBV4-1 and TRBJ1-2; D is unresolved. V dropped 3 bases and J dropped 8 bases, with 13 bases sitting between them. Germline V gene sequence: CDR1 MGHRA, CDR2 YSYEKL. CDR3 length: 13 amino acids. CDR3 loop: CASSQTNLFGYTF. The CDR3 DNA reads as TGCGCCAGCAGCCAGACCAACCTCTTCGGCTACACCTTC.

The rearrangement links TRBV2 to TRBJ2-2; maybe TRBD2 (5 bases). Germline V gene sequence: CDR1 SNHLY, CDR2 FYNNEI. With 6 bases removed from V and 10 bases from J, the gap between germline ends came to 9 bases. The CDR3 is made up of 11 amino acids. In DNA, the CDR3 is TGTGCCAGCAGGCGGGTCGTGGAGCTGTTTTTT. Encoded protein: CASRRVVELFF.

The V gene is TRBV11-2, the J gene TRBJ2-1, with D unclear. This CDR3 is built from 13 residues. The germline CDR1 and CDR2 sequences are SGHAT and FQNNGV. V was shortened by 2 bases and J by 8 bases, with 10 bases between the two germline ends. For the CDR3, the DNA is TGTGCCAGCAGCTTAATGGGCACCTATGAGCAGTTCTTC. Translating gives CASSLMGTYEQFF.

The chain links TRBV15 to TRBJ2-4; D not resolved. V lost 0 bases, J lost 6 bases, and 12 bases lay in between. The CDR3 covers 15 residues. Germline lookup yields CDR1 LNHNV and CDR2 YYDKDF (reference sequence). The chain's CDR3 is CATSRDDPGGNIQYF. DNA of the CDR3: TGTGCCACCAGCAGAGATGACCCGGGCGGAAACATTCAGTACTTC.

The V call is TRBV15, the J call TRBJ2-7; tentatively, D is TRBD2 (5 bases). The V and J ends lost 0 bases and 2 bases respectively, with 14 bases between them. The CDR3 length is 16 residues. CDR1 is LNHNV and CDR2 is YYDKDF in the germline V gene (reference sequence). The CDR3, as DNA: TGTGCCACCAGCAGAGATCGGCCGGGGATCCCCTACGAGCAGTACTTC. It encodes CATSRDRPGIPYEQYF.

The genes are TRBV2 and TRBJ1-2; no clear D gene. The CDR3 has 12 residues. Germline V CDR1 and CDR2: SNHLY, FYNNEI. The V end was cut by 2 bases, the J end by 12 bases, with 13 bases between. The CDR3 nucleotides are TGTGCCAGCAGTGAAAGACGGAGCCGCGACACCTTC. Its translation: CASSERRSRDTF.

This clone is medium-sized. The chain combines TRBV5-1 with TRBJ1-5; perhaps TRBD1 as D (5 bases). V lost 4 bases and J lost 7, with 12 bases in between. Looked up from germline, CDR1 is SGHRS and CDR2 is YFSETQ. This CDR3 is 13 amino acids long. CDR3 amino acids: CASSTGPEQPQHF. For the CDR3, the DNA is TGCGCCAGCAGCACGGGGCCAGAACAGCCCCAGCATTTT.

This sequence joins TRBV2 and TRBJ2-7; D unclear. V was cut by 6 bases and J by 0 bases, with 18 bases left in between. Per germline, CDR1 SNHLY and CDR2 FYNNEI. The CDR3 has 16 amino acids. In DNA form, the CDR3 reads TGTGCCAGCAGACCTATGGTGTCTCAAAGCTCCTACGAGCAGTACTTC. As protein: CASRPMVSQSSYEQYF.

This clone was picked up one time. The chain employs TRBV11-3 and TRBJ1-4, with a tentative D call TRBD1 (6 bases). V lost 0 bases to trimming and J lost 11 bases, with 19 bases between them. The CDR3 is made up of 16 amino acids. Germline CDR1 SGHNT, CDR2 YENEEA. The CDR3 bases are TGTGCCAGCAGCTTAGATGGAGGGGGAGGATTGGAGAAACTGTTTTTT. Protein product: CASSLDGGGGLEKLFF.

This rearrangement joins TRBV30 to TRBJ1-5; D ambiguous. CDR1 GTSNPN and CDR2 SVGIG come from the germline V gene (reference sequence). The CDR3 spans 13 residues. Trimming stripped 2 bases from V and 3 bases from J, with 8 bases between. CDR3 region: CAWSPQLNQPQHF. In nucleotides, the CDR3 is TGTGCCTGGAGTCCCCAGCTCAATCAGCCCCAGCATTTT.

The chain combines TRBV6-1 with TRBJ1-2; 9 positions agree with TRBD1. CDR1 and CDR2 (germline): MNHNS, SASEGT. V lost 3 bases and J lost 8; bases outside the gene matches: 7. The CDR3 runs to 14 residues. The CDR3 DNA follows: TGTGCCAGCAGTGATAACAGGGGGCGCTTGGGCTACACCTTC. It codes for CASSDNRGRLGYTF.

The chain is built from TRBV9 and TRBJ1-2, with 7 bases that match TRBD1. The CDR3 is 16 residues long. V lost 3 bases to trimming and J lost 7 bases; unmatched junction nucleotides: 15. Germline V gene data show CDR1 as SGDLS and CDR2 as YYNGEE. CDR3 coding DNA: TGTGCCAGCAGCGGAGGGGGCGCCCGGGTAACCGGTGGCTACACCTTC. It codes for CASSGGGARVTGGYTF.

In DNA, the CDR3 is TGTGCCAGCAGCTACAGACAGGGACCCTACGAGCAGTACTTC. Protein product: CASSYRQGPYEQYF. The genes are TRBV11-1 and TRBJ2-7, with TRBD1 matching over 7 bases. The CDR3 length is 14 residues. V was clipped by 4 bases and J by 2 bases; unmatched bases: 5. The germline V gene has CDR1 SGHAT and CDR2 FQDESV (reference sequence). Filled out from reference TRBV11-1 and TRBJ2-7, the complete variable domain reads EAEVAQSPRYKITEKSQAVAFWCDPISGHATLYWYRQILGQGPELLVQFQDESVVDDSQLPKDRFSAERLKGVDSTLKIQPAELGDSAMYLCASSYRQGPYEQYFGPGTRLTVT.

This rearrangement joins TRBV11-2 to TRBJ1-6; weak D call: TRBD1 (5 bases). There are 19 residues in the CDR3. With 4 bases removed from V and 0 bases from J, the gap between germline ends came to 19 bases. Germline V gives CDR1 SGHAT, CDR2 FQNNGV. The CDR3 region has the DNA TGTGCCAGCAGCTCCCGAGGGGACGGAACAAGCTCCTATAATTCACCCCTCCACTTT. This sequence encodes CASSSRGDGTSSYNSPLHF.

This clone has a single count. The identical CDR3 is also encoded by other nucleotide sequences in the sample. This sequence joins TRBV2 and TRBJ2-7; TRBD1 matches 10 bases. The length of the CDR3 is 14 residues. The V segment lost 6 bases and the J segment 1 base; nucleotides outside the gene matches: 3. The germline gives CDR1 SNHLY, CDR2 FYNNEI. CDR3 in amino acids: CASRRQGASYEQYF. In DNA form, the CDR3 reads TGTGCCAGCAGGAGACAGGGGGCATCCTACGAGCAGTACTTC.